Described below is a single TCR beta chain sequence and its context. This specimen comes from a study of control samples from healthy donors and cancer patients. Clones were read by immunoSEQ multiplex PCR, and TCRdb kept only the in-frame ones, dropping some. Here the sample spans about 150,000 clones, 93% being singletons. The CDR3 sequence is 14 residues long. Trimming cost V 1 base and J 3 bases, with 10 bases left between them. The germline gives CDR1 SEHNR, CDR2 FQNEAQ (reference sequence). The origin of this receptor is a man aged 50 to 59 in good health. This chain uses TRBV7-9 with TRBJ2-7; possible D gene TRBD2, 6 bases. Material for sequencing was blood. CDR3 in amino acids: CASSLGQGLYEQYF. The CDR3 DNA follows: TGTGCCAGCAGCTTAGGTCAGGGACTCTACGAGCAGTACTTC.